This TCR beta chain was captured by sequencing in a study of shared clonotypes between healthy human individuals. Study observations and caveats: Memory subsets generally showed lower estimated richness than naive subsets.

Worth noting for this clone: Antigen unknown.

Trimming cost V 3 bases and J 0 bases, with 13 bases left between them. CDR3 length equals 16 residues. Germline CDR1 PRHDT, CDR2 FYEKMQ (reference sequence). The donors, healthy adults who were HIV-negative, had experienced no recent acute infections or vaccinations. Using immunoSEQ multiplex PCR, the repertoire was profiled, and TCRdb retains in-frame clones only, with some absent. The repertoire holds approximately 1.5 million clones, with around 98% as singletons. The clonotype comes from a young man in good health. The chain links TRBV13 to TRBJ2-3; tentative D call: TRBD2 (6 bases). Material: naive CD4+ T cells sorted from blood. This sample's subset: CD45RA+ positively selected. CDR3 region: CASSFGGIPSTDTQYF. In nucleotides, the CDR3 is TGTGCCAGCAGCTTCGGGGGAATCCCTAGCACAGATACGCAGTATTTT.